This TCR beta chain originates from a study of T cell responses to AZD1222 COVID-19 vaccine (dated by TCRdb to 2020 to 2022). About the study as a whole: Because spike-specific TCR depth and breadth did not differ between the two schedules, AZD1222 recipients who got a second dose at roughly 4 weeks were pooled with those who got a second dose at roughly 12 weeks. Trial participants were enrolled by age into 18-55, 56-69 and 70-plus year subgroups, with 148, 28 and 57 TCR-sequenced participants respectively. A total of over 230 trial participants underwent TCR sequencing, of whom 207 received two doses of AZD1222 and about 26 received two doses of the MenACWY control vaccine. What the work shows at the level of the full study, not this receptor alone: Epitopes outside the regions mutated in the B.1.351 and B.1.1.7 variants were reportedly recognized by nearly half of the unique spike-specific TCRs. The 56-69-year group was small, and its depth increase did not reach significance, likely because of low power. Spike-specific TCR breadth and depth rose significantly after two AZD1222 doses compared with day 0 and with MenACWY recipients. Vaccine-associated CD4 TCRs spanned the whole spike protein, with dominant responses in regions 160-218 and 743-854. Because no day 14 peak-response samples were available, repertoires were characterized only after the peak T cell response. Participants were mostly white British and included more females than males, and it was suggested by the authors that clonal diversity may have been underestimated. Conclusions about previously exposed vaccinees are limited, since just 5 to 7 AZD1222 recipients were seropositive for SARS-CoV-2 at baseline.

This sample's time point label indicates: baseline before first vaccination. Vaccinee samples came from UK trials COV001 and COV002, including a single-blind randomized controlled phase 2/3 trial of AZD1222 (ChAdOx1 nCoV-19) in healthy adults. Trial participant PBMC samples were collected at day 0 and day 28 after the second dose for TCRbeta chain sequencing. Turning to this clone: The target of this receptor is not known. No clone much larger than this one lies a single base away; base qualities are absent.

Inclusive of the bounding cysteine and phenylalanine, the CDR3 is 14 residues long. Solely the CDR3 DNA is kept, with 42 bases framed from the first base. CDR1 LGHDT and CDR2 YNNKEL were looked up in the germline V gene (reference sequence). V sheds 0 bases and J sheds 2 bases, leaving 8 bases between their ends. The CDR3 regions of human TCRbeta chains were analyzed by immunosequencing. Turning to the authors' computational methods: TCRs in the repertoires were compared against a reference library of SARS-CoV-2-specific TCRs that had been generated with the MIRA antigen-specificity platform. Breadth was defined as the fraction of unique TCRs that were SARS-CoV-2-associated, and depth was defined as the fraction of total T cells that were SARS-CoV-2-associated. Using the MIRA data, each spike-specific TCR was assigned both to the spike region to which the TCR was reactive and to a CD4 or CD8 class. Log10-transformed breadth and depth values were compared by one-way ANOVA with Sidak's multiple comparisons tests. The table comes from immuneACCESS by way of TCRdb, which keeps in-frame sequences with V and J called. Part of the clones is missing from these tables; in studies checked, under half for an unresolved V gene and the rest for unknown reasons. Clone size and the V and J calls come from that table; the DNA yielded D and trimming. In this sample the table shows about 120,000 clones, 75% to 90% of which occur a single time. The ten largest clones take up approximately 8.8% of the sample.

This clonotype originated in an adult in good health. The rearranged segments are TRBV3-1 (or the pseudogene TRBV3-2) and TRBJ2-7; no D segment can be confidently identified. The sample was peripheral blood, taken on day 0 of AZD1222 vaccination. The CDR3 is CASSQDHSTYEQYF. The DNA is TGTGCCAGCAGCCAAGACCACAGCACCTACGAGCAGTACTTC.